The 20 T cell receptor beta chains listed next were all sequenced from one sample in a study of blood T cell dynamics during melanoma immunotherapy. Using immunoSEQ multiplex PCR, the repertoire was profiled, and TCRdb retains in-frame clones only, with some absent. The table shows approximately 9,700 clones, with around 89% occurring only once. Time point reported: pre-treatment baseline. Specimen: blood, collected from a patient treated with checkpoint blockade. These receptor sequences come from a human donor with melanoma.

The V and J genes are TRBV10-2 and TRBJ2-1, with D unclear. The germline CDR1 and CDR2 sequences are WSHSY and SAAADI. The V and J ends lost 7 bases and 4 bases respectively, with 8 bases between them. The CDR3 totals 12 residues. The CDR3 region has the DNA TGCGCCAGCAAGACCTCTTACAATGAGCAGTTCTTC. As protein: CASKTSYNEQFF.

The chain links TRBV29-1 to TRBJ1-2; tentatively, D is TRBD1 (5 bases). Germline CDR1 SQVTM, CDR2 ANQGSEA. Trimming removed 1 base at V and 2 bases at J, with 11 bases between. This CDR3 has 14 amino acids. Here the CDR3 DNA reads TGCAGCGTTGAAGGGACAACTCAAAACTATGGCTACACCTTC. This gives the protein CSVEGTTQNYGYTF.

The J gene is TRBJ2-5, the V gene TRBV5-1; possibly TRBD2 for D (5 bases). V shed 4 bases and J shed 4 bases, with 8 bases lying between them. The CDR3 has 12 residues. The germline CDR1 and CDR2 sequences are SGHRS and YFSETQ. The CDR3: CASSPEGETQYF. The CDR3 DNA follows: TGCGCCAGCAGCCCAGAGGGAGAGACCCAGTACTTC.

Sample share makes this clone large. This specimen includes other DNA sequences encoding the same CDR3. The chain joins TRBV19 to TRBJ2-1, with D maybe TRBD2 (5 bases). Looked up from germline, CDR1 is LNHDA and CDR2 is SQIVND (reference sequence). The CDR3 runs 15 residues. The V end was cut by 10 bases, the J end by 0 bases, with 16 bases between. CDR3 DNA: TGTGCCACTTCCCTCGGGGTCCCCTCCTACAATGAGCAGTTCTTC. Its protein is CATSLGVPSYNEQFF.

In DNA form, the CDR3 reads TGTGCCAGCAGCTTAGACAGCTACAATGAGCAGTTCTTC. As protein: CASSLDSYNEQFF. The gene calls are TRBV7-2 and TRBJ2-1; D gene unclear. The germline V and J ends were trimmed by 1 base and 3 bases, with 4 bases remaining between them. The CDR3 is 13 residues long. Germline V gene sequence: CDR1 SGHTA, CDR2 FQGNSA.

The chain has TRBV27 and TRBJ2-5; no clear D gene. The CDR3 contains 14 residues. V dropped 6 bases and J dropped 1 base, with 12 bases sitting between them. CDR1 and CDR2 (germline): MNHEY, SMNVEV (reference sequence). This chain's CDR3 is CASRGWRTQETQYF. In DNA, the CDR3 is TGTGCCAGCAGGGGATGGCGTACCCAAGAGACCCAGTACTTC.

The V gene is TRBV11-1, the J gene TRBJ1-1; no definite D call. The germline CDR1 and CDR2 sequences are SGHAT and FQDESV (reference sequence). CDR3 length: 11 amino acids. V lost 5 bases to trimming and J lost 6 bases, with 7 bases between them. The CDR3 is CASSPVPEAFF. DNA for the CDR3: TGTGCCAGCAGCCCCGTCCCTGAAGCTTTCTTT.

This clone occurred once. A junction boundary mismatches the germline segment, possibly from a read error. The sample carries other DNA sequences with the same CDR3. This chain uses TRBV7-6 with TRBJ2-2; D remains unclear. The V gene's germline CDR1 is SGHVS and CDR2 FNYEAQ. The CDR3 has 12 residues. The CDR3 sequence: CASSLLNRELFF. CDR3 DNA: TGCGCCAGCAGCCTCCTGAACCGGGAGCTGTTTTTT.

The CDR3 region is CAWSLYDSNYGYTF. For the CDR3, the DNA is TGTGCCTGGAGCCTTTACGATTCTAACTATGGCTACACCTTC. The chain carries TRBV30 and TRBJ1-2; D is unclear. V was trimmed by 3 bases and J by 0 bases, leaving 11 bases between them. The CDR3 runs to 14 residues. The germline CDR1 and CDR2 sequences are GTSNPN and SVGIG (reference sequence).

The rearrangement uses TRBV4-2 and TRBJ2-5; D remains unclear. The last part of the DNA fits TRBJ2-7 better; the J call may be wrong. Germline lookup yields CDR1 LGHNA and CDR2 YNFKEQ. This CDR3 has 16 amino acids. The CDR3 is CASSQEAAPSSYEQYF. CDR3 in DNA: TGTGCCAGCAGCCAAGAGGCAGCACCGAGCTCCTACGAGCAGTACTTC.

The V call is TRBV15, the J call TRBJ2-1; 11 bases are a match to TRBD2. The junction had 5 bases not matched to a gene; V was cut back by 5 bases and J by 5 bases. Germline V gives CDR1 LNHNV, CDR2 YYDKDF (reference sequence). This CDR3 spans 15 amino acids. The CDR3 reads CATSVLAGGHNEQFF. CDR3 DNA sequence: TGTGCCACCAGCGTCCTAGCGGGAGGCCACAATGAGCAGTTCTTC.

This chain links TRBV2 with TRBJ1-2; D remains unclear. From germline, CDR1 is SNHLY and CDR2 FYNNEI. V was cut by 2 bases and J by 7 bases, with 14 bases left in between. This CDR3 is built from 14 residues. DNA for the CDR3: TGTGCCAGCAGTGAATCCGGGAAGGAGTGTGGCTACACCTTC. Protein sequence: CASSESGKECGYTF.

This sequence joins TRBV9 and TRBJ1-2; 12 nucleotides line up with TRBD1. The CDR3 loop spans 15 amino acids. Germline assignment: CDR1 SGDLS and CDR2 YYNGEE. Unmatched junction bases numbered 5, after V lost 0 bases and J lost 8 bases. The CDR3 DNA reads TGTGCCAGCAGCGTAGCTTTTGGGACAGGGGGCGGCTACACCTTC. Protein: CASSVAFGTGGGYTF.

This chain uses TRBV5-1 with TRBJ1-1; D gene uncertain. The germline CDR1 and CDR2 sequences are SGHRS and YFSETQ. CDR3 length: 16 residues. The germline V and J ends were trimmed by 0 bases and 1 base, with 13 bases remaining between them. CDR3 residues: CASSLAGRQGNTEAFF. CDR3 DNA: TGCGCCAGCAGCTTGGCCGGGCGCCAAGGGAACACTGAAGCTTTCTTT.

The V call is TRBV5-1, the J call TRBJ2-1; TRBD2 matches at 8 bases. Germline assignment: CDR1 SGHRS and CDR2 YFSETQ. V trimming: 6 bases; J trimming: 8 bases; junction bases outside the gene matches: 7. This CDR3 has 13 amino acids. Here the CDR3 reads CASKNSGEDEQFF. CDR3 coding DNA: TGCGCCAGCAAAAATAGCGGGGAGGATGAGCAGTTCTTC.

This chain joins TRBV28 and TRBJ2-1, with D possibly matching TRBD2 (6 bases). Germline CDR1 MDHEN, CDR2 SYDVKM. The CDR3 contains 15 residues. Trimming removed 2 bases at V and 2 bases at J, with 10 bases between. The chain's CDR3 is CASSLPGTAYNEQFF. The CDR3 region has the DNA TGTGCCAGCAGTTTACCGGGGACTGCCTACAATGAGCAGTTCTTC.

The table lists this clone with a few counts. The V gene is TRBV4-1, the J gene TRBJ1-5; unclear D gene. CDR3 length: 14 amino acids. Trimming removed 5 bases at V and 4 bases at J, with 12 bases between. Germline CDR1 reads MGHRA; CDR2 reads YSYEKL. DNA for the CDR3: TGCGCCAGCAGCGACGGGTCATTAAATCAGCCCCAGCATTTT. This sequence encodes CASSDGSLNQPQHF.

The chain is built from TRBV2 and TRBJ1-4, with unresolved D. Trimming removed 4 bases at V and 5 bases at J, with 11 bases between. The CDR3 is 14 amino acids. Looked up from germline, CDR1 is SNHLY and CDR2 is FYNNEI. CDR3 nucleotide sequence: TGTGCCAGCAGTGGAGGTCAGGTGAATGAAAAACTGTTTTTT. It is translated as CASSGGQVNEKLFF.

V and J are TRBV7-6 and TRBJ2-7; D call uncertain. This CDR3 is built from 14 residues. Germline values: CDR1 SGHVS, CDR2 FNYEAQ. The germline V and J ends were trimmed by 1 base and 1 base, with 8 bases remaining between them. CDR3 sequence: CASSLDLGSYEQYF. CDR3 nucleotide sequence: TGTGCCAGCAGCTTAGACCTAGGGTCCTACGAGCAGTACTTC.

The gene calls are TRBV9 and TRBJ1-6; TRBD1 matches 12 bases. The CDR3 runs 14 residues. Germline trimming cut 5 bases from V and 8 bases from J; bases unmatched to any gene: 2. Germline V CDR1 and CDR2: SGDLS, YYNGEE. The CDR3, as DNA: TGTGCCAGCAGGGGACAGGGGGCGCATTCACCCCTCCACTTT. Translated, it gives CASRGQGAHSPLHF. Based on the CDR3 plus reference TRBV9 and TRBJ1-6, the full variable domain is DSGVTQTPKHLITATGQRVTLRCSPRSGDLSVYWYQQSLDQGLQFLIQYYNGEERAKGNILERFSAQQFPDLHSELNLSSLELGDSALYFCASRGQGAHSPLHFGNGTRLTVT.